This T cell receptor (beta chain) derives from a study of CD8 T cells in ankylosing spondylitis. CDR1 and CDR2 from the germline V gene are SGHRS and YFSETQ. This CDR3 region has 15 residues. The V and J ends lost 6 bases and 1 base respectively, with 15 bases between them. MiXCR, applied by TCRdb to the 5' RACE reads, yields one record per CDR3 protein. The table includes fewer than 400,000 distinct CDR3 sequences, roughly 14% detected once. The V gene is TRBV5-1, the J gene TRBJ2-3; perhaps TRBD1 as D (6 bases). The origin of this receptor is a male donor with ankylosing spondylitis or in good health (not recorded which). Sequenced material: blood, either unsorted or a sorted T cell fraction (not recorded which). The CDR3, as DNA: TGCGCCAGCACACAAAGCCCAGGGGGCACAGATACGCAGTATTTT. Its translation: CASTQSPGGTDTQYF.